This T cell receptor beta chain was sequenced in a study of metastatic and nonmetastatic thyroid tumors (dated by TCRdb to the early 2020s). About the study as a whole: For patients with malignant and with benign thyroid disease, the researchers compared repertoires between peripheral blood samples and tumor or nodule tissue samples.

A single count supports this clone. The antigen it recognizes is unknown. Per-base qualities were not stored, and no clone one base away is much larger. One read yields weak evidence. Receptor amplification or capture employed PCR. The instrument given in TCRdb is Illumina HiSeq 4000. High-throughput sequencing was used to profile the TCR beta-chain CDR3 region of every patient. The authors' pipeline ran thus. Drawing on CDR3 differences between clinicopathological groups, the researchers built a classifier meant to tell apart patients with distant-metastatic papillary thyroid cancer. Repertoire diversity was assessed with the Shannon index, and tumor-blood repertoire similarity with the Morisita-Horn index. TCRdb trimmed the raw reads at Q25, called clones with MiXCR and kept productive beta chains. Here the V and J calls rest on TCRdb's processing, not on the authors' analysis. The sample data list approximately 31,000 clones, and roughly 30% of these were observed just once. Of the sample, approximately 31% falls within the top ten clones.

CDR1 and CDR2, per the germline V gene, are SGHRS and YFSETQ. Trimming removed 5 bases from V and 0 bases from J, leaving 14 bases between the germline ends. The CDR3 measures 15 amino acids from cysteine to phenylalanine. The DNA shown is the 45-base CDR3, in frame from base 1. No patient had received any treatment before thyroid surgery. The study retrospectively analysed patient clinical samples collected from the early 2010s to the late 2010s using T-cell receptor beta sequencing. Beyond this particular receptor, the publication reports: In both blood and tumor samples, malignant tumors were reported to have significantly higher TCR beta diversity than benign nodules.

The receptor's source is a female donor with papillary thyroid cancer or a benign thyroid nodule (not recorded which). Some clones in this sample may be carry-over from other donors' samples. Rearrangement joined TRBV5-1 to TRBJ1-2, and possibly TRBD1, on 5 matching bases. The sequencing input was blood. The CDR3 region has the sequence CASRTQGGPNYGYTF. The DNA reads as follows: TGCGCCAGCAGAACCCAGGGAGGACCTAACTATGGCTACACCTTC.